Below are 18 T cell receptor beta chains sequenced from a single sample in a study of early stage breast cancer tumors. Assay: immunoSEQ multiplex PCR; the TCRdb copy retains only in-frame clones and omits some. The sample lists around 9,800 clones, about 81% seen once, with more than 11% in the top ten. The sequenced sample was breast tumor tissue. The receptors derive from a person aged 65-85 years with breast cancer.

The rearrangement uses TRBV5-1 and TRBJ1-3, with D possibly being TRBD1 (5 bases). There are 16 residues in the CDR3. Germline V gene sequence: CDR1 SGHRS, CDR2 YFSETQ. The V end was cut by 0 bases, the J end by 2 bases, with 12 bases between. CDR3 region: CASSLDGGTTGNTIYF. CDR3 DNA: TGCGCCAGCAGCTTGGACGGGGGAACTACTGGAAACACCATATATTTT.

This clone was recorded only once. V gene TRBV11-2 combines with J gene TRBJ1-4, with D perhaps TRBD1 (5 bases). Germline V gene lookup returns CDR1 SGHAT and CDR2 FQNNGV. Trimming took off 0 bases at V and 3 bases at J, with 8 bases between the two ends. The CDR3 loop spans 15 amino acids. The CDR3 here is CASSLEGQPNEKLFF. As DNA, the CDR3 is TGTGCCAGCAGCTTAGAGGGGCAGCCTAATGAAAAACTGTTTTTT. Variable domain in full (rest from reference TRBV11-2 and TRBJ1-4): EAGVAQSPRYKIIEKRQSVAFWCNPISGHATLYWYQQILGQGPKLLIQFQNNGVVDDSQLPKDRFSAERLKGVDSTLKIQPAKLEDSAVYLCASSLEGQPNEKLFFGSGTQLSVL.

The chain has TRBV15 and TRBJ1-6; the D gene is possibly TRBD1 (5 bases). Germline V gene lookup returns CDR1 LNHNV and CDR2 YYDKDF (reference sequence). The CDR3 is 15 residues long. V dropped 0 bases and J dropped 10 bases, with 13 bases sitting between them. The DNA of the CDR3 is TGTGCCACCAGCAGAGATCGCCAGGGTAGATCACCCCTCCACTTT. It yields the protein CATSRDRQGRSPLHF. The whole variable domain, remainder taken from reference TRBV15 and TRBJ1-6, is DAMVIQNPRYQVTQFGKPVTLSCSQTLNHNVMYWYQQKSSQAPKLLFHYYDKDFNNEADTPDNFQSRRPNTSFCFLDIRSPGLGDTAMYLCATSRDRQGRSPLHFGNGTRLTVT.

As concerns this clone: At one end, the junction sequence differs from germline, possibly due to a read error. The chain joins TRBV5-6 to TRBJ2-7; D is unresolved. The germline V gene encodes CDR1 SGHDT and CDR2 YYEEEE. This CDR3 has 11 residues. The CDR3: CASSLTLDSDF. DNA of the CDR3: TGTGCCAGCAGCTTGACGCTAGACTCCGACTTC. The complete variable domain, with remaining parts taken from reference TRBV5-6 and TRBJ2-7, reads DAGVTQSPTHLIKTRGQQVTLRCSPKSGHDTVSWYQQALGQGPQFIFQYYEEEERQRGNFPDRFSGHQFPNYSSELNVNALLLGDSALYLCASSLTLDSDFGPGTRLTVT.

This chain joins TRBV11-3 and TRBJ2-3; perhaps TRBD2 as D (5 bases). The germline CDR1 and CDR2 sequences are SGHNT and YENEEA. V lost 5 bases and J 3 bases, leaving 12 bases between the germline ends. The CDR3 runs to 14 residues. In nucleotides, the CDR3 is TGTGCCAGCAGCCTGACTACAGAGACAGATACGCAGTATTTT. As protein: CASSLTTETDTQYF.

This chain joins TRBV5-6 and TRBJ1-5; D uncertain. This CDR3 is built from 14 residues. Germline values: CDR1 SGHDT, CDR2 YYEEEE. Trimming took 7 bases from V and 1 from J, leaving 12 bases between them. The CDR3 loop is CASHSGKSNQPQHF. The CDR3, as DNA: TGTGCCAGCCACTCTGGTAAGAGCAATCAGCCCCAGCATTTT.

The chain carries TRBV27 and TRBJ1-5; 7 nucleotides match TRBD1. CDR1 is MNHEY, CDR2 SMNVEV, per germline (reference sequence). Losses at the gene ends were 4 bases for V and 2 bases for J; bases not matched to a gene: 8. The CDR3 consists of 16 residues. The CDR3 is CASSSYFDRGNQPQHF. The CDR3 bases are TGTGCCAGCAGTTCCTACTTTGACAGGGGCAATCAGCCCCAGCATTTT.

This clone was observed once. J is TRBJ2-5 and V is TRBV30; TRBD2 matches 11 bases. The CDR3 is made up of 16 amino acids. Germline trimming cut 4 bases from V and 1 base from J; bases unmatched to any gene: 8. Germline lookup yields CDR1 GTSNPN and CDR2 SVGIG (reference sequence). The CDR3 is CAWTHGTSGSQETQYF. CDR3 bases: TGTGCCTGGACCCACGGGACTAGCGGTTCCCAAGAGACCCAGTACTTC.

The CDR3: CASSRDRALSGEQYF. CDR3 nucleotide sequence: TGTGCCAGCAGCAGGGACAGGGCCCTCTCGGGGGAGCAGTACTTC. This chain connects TRBV5-4 to TRBJ2-7; 9 bases line up with TRBD1. Germline loops: CDR1 SGHNT, CDR2 YYREEE (reference sequence). The CDR3 is made up of 15 amino acids. V lost 4 bases and J lost 7; bases outside the gene matches: 12.

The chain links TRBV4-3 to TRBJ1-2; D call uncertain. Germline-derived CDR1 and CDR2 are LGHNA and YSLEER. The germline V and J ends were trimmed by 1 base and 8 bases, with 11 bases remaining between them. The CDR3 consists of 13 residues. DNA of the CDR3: TGCGCCAGCAGCCAAGGGTCAGGCAACGGCTACACCTTC. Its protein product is CASSQGSGNGYTF.

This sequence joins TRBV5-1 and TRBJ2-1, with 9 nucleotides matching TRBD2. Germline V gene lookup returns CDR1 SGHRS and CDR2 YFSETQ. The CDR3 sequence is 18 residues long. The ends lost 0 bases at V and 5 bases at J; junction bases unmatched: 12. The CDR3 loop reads CASSLDLPQRGVNNEQFF. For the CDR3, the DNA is TGCGCCAGCAGCTTGGATCTCCCCCAGCGGGGGGTTAACAATGAGCAGTTCTTC. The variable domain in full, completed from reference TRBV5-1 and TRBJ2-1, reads KAGVTQTPRYLIKTRGQQVTLSCSPISGHRSVSWYQQTPGQGLQFLFEYFSETQRNKGNFPGRFSGRQFSNSRSEMNVSTLELGDSALYLCASSLDLPQRGVNNEQFFGPGTRLTVL.

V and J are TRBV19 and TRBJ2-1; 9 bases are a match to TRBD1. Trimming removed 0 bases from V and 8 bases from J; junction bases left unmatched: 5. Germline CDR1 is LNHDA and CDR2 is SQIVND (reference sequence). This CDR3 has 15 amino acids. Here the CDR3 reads CASSIENRGQDEQFF. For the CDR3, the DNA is TGTGCCAGTAGTATAGAAAACAGGGGGCAGGATGAGCAGTTCTTC.

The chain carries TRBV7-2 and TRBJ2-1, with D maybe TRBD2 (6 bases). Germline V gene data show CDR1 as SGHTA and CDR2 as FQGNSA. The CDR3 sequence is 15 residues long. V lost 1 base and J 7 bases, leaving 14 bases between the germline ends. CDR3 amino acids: CASSLVGTLGNEQFF. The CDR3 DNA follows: TGTGCCAGCAGCTTAGTTGGGACTCTCGGAAATGAGCAGTTCTTC.

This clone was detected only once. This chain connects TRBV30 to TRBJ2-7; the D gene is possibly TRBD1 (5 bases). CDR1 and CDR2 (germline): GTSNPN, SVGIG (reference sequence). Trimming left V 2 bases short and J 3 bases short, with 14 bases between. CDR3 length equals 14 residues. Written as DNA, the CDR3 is TGTGCCTGGAGTAGGGCCGTAGGGGACTACGAGCAGTACTTC. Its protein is CAWSRAVGDYEQYF.

The CDR3, as DNA: TGTGCCAGCAGCCGGTCCCTAGAGACCCAGTACTTC. The encoded protein is CASSRSLETQYF. The chain combines TRBV7-2 with TRBJ2-5; D ambiguous. Trimming stripped 5 bases from V and 4 bases from J, with 8 bases between. CDR1 is SGHTA, CDR2 FQGNSA, per germline. This CDR3 contains 12 residues.

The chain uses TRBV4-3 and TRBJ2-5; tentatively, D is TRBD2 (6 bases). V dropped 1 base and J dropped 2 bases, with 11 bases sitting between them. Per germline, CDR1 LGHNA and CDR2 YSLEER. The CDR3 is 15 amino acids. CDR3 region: CASSQAWRGQETQYF. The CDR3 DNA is TGCGCCAGCAGCCAAGCCTGGAGGGGTCAAGAGACCCAGTACTTC.

CDR3: CASSLAASGSTSYNEQFF. The CDR3 coding sequence is TGCGCCAGCAGCTTGGCCGCTAGCGGGAGTACATCCTACAATGAGCAGTTCTTC. This chain links TRBV5-1 with TRBJ2-1, with 10 bases fitting TRBD2. CDR1 SGHRS and CDR2 YFSETQ come from the germline V gene. J gave up 1 base and V 0 bases, and 7 bases lay outside the gene matches. The CDR3 covers 18 residues.

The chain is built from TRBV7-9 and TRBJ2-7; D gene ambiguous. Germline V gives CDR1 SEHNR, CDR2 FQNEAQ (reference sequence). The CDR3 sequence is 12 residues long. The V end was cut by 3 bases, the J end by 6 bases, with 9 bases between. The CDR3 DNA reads TGTGCCAGCAGCTTGGCGTCAGGCGAGCAGTACTTC. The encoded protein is CASSLASGEQYF. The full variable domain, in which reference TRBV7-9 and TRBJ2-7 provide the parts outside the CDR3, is DTGVSQNPRHKITKRGQNVTFRCDPISEHNRLYWYRQTLGQGPEFLTYFQNEAQLEKSRLLSDRFSAERPKGSFSTLEIQRTEQGDSAMYLCASSLASGEQYFGPGTRLTVT.